This T cell receptor beta chain was obtained from a study of shared clonotypes between healthy human individuals. Overall study findings and caveats: Only blood underwent sampling, and tissue repertoires likely differ.

On this clone: What it binds is unknown.

Assay used: immunoSEQ multiplex PCR; TCRdb lists only in-frame clones, some missing. Altogether 2 million to 2.5 million clones are present, 85% to 95% being singletons, with the ten largest covering 0.3% to 0.4%. Germline lookup yields CDR1 SGHVS and CDR2 FQNEAQ. The V and J ends lost 3 bases and 4 bases respectively, with 28 bases between them. The CDR3 contains 19 residues. Sequencing was carried out using naive CD4+ T cells from PBMCs. Subset: CD45RA+ positively selected. V is TRBV7-8 and J is TRBJ2-7; possible D gene TRBD1, 6 bases. This TCR came from a man younger than 30 in good health. Some clones in this sample may be carry-over from other donors' samples. The CDR3, as DNA: TGTGCCAGCAGCTTGCCCTTTTACCGGACCGGGACACTATTTTACGAGCAGTACTTC. Its translation is CASSLPFYRTGTLFYEQYF.